The clone carrying this T cell receptor (beta chain) showed up many times. Its antigen is undetermined. The CDR3 totals 14 residues. Germline CDR1 SGHVS, CDR2 FQNEAQ. V lost 1 base, J lost 7 bases, and 10 bases lay in between. TCRdb redid the calling of the 5' RACE reads with MiXCR, one entry per CDR3 protein. The sample consists of 200,000 to 250,000 distinct CDR3 sequences, 5.5% to 7% of them appearing once. This specimen belongs to a study of identical twins. Study outcomes and limitations: Invariant MAIT and iNKT cells could partly confound zero-insertion analyses.

The same data also contributed to another study, on yellow fever vaccine responses in identical twins.

The sequence derives from a woman aged 18-35 years in good health. Source material: memory (CD45RO+) T cells sorted from blood. The chain couples TRBV7-8 to TRBJ1-4, with D hard to call. The CDR3 protein is CASSLDIRAEKLFF. The CDR3 nucleotides are TGTGCCAGCAGCTTAGATATCAGAGCTGAAAAACTGTTTTTT.